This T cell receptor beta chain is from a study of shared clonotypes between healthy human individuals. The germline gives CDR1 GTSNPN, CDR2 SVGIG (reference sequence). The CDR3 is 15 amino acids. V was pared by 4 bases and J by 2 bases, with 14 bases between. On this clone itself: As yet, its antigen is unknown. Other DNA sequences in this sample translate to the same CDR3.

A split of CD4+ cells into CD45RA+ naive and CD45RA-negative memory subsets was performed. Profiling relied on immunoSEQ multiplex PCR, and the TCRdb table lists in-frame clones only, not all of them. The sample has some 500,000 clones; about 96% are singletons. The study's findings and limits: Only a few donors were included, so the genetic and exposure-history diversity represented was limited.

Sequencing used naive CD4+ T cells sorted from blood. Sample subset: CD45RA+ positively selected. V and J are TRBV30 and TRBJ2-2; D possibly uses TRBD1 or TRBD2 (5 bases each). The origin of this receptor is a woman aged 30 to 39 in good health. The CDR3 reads CAWNGAMLNTGELFF. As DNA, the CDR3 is TGTGCCTGGAACGGGGCCATGCTAAACACCGGGGAGCTGTTTTTT. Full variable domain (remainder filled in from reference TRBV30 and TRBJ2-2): SQTIHQWPATLVQPVGSPLSLECTVEGTSNPNLYWYRQAAGRGLQLLFYSVGIGQISSEVPQNLSASRPQDRQFILSSKKLLLSDSGFYLCAWNGAMLNTGELFFGEGSRLTVL.